Included here is one TCR beta chain sequence, with context. The data derive from a study of OX40 agonist ivuxolimab in advanced cancers. Clones were sequenced by immunoSEQ multiplex PCR, and TCRdb holds only the in-frame ones, with some missing. In the table there are 69,000 or so clones, over 75% of which are singletons. This TCR was sampled from an adult with an advanced solid tumor such as melanoma, head and neck, liver or kidney cancer. The material sequenced was CD4+ or CD8+ T cells sorted from blood, taken in a trial of the OX40 agonist ivuxolimab.

CDR3 DNA sequence: TGTGCCAGCAGTTTAAGAGGCCAGGAAGAGACCCAGTACTTC. It codes for CASSLRGQEETQYF. This rearrangement joins TRBV27 to TRBJ2-5, with unresolved D. Trimming shortened V by 2 bases and J by 3 bases, and 10 bases separated the two germline ends. Germline values: CDR1 MNHEY, CDR2 SMNVEV (reference sequence). This CDR3 has 14 amino acids.